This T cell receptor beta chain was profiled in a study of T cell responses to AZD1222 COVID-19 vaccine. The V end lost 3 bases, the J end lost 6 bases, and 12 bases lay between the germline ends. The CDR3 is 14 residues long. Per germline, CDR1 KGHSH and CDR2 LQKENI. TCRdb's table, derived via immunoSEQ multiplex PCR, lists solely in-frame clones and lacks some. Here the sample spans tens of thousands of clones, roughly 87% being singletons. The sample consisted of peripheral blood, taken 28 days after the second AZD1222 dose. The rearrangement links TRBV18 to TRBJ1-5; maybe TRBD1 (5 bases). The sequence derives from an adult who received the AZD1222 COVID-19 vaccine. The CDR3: CASSPMLGAQPQHF. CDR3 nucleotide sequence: TGTGCCAGCTCACCGATGCTAGGGGCTCAGCCCCAGCATTTT. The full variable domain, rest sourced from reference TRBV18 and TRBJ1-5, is NAGVMQNPRHLVRRRGQEARLRCSPMKGHSHVYWYRQLPEEGLKFMVYLQKENIIDESGMPKERFSAEFPKEGPSILRIQQVVRGDSAAYFCASSPMLGAQPQHFGDGTRLSIL.